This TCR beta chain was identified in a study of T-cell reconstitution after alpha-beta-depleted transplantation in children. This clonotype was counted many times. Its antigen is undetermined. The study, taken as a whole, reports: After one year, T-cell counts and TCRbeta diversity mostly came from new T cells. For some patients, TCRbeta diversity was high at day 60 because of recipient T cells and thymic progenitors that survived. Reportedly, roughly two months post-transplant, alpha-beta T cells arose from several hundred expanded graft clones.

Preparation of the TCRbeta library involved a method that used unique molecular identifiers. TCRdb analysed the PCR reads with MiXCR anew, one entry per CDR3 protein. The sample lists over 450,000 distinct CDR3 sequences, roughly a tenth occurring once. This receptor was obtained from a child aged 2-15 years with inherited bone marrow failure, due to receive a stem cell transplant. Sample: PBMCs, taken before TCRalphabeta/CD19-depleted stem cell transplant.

The CDR3, as DNA: TGTGCCAGCTTAATCCACGCGGCGGGGAACACTGAAGCTTTCTTT. It is translated as CASLIHAAGNTEAFF. The gene calls are TRBV12-3 or TRBV12-4 and TRBJ1-1; D gene ambiguous. The CDR3 length is 15 residues. The ends were cut back, 8 bases at V and 1 base at J, with 17 bases in the middle.